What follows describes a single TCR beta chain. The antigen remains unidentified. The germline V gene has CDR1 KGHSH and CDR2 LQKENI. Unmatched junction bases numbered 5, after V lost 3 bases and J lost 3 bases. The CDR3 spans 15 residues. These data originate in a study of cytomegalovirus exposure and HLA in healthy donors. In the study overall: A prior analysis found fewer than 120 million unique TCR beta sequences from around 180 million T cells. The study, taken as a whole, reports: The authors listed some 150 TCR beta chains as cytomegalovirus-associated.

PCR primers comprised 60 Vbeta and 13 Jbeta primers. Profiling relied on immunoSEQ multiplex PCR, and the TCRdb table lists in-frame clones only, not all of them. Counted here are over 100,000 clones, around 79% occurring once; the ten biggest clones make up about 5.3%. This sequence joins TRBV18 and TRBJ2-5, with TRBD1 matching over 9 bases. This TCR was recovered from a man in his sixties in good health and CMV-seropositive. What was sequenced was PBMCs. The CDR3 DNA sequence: TGTGCCAGCTCACCTACGGGACAGGGTAAAGAGACCCAGTACTTC. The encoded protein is CASSPTGQGKETQYF.